This T cell receptor beta chain was sequenced in a study of T cell clonotyping in hematopoietic cell transplantation. Study-wide points: Broader posttransplant TCR repertoire diversity was predicted by graft donor and pretransplant recipient Inverse Simpson Index values.

Sequencing was performed with immunoSEQ multiplex PCR; in TCRdb, only in-frame clones are kept and a portion is missing. The data show around 15,000 clones, around 97% seen once. Worth noting for this clone: Its matching antigen is unknown.

The material sequenced was peripheral blood mononuclear cells, taken 30 days after allogeneic stem cell transplant. The receptor was isolated from a female patient aged 50 to 60 who had an allogeneic stem cell transplant from an unrelated donor, so T cells may come from the graft donor. Some clones in this sample may be carry-over from other donors' samples.

The CDR3 DNA reads as TGTGCCTGGAGTGTACGAGGGGCGCCATCATCAGGACAGCCCCAGCATTTT. This gives the protein CAWSVRGAPSSGQPQHF. J is TRBJ1-5 and V is TRBV30; TRBD1 is a possible D gene (5 bases). V gave up 0 bases and J gave up 7 bases, with 22 bases separating them. CDR3 length: 17 residues. In germline, CDR1 is GTSNPN, CDR2 SVGIG (reference sequence).